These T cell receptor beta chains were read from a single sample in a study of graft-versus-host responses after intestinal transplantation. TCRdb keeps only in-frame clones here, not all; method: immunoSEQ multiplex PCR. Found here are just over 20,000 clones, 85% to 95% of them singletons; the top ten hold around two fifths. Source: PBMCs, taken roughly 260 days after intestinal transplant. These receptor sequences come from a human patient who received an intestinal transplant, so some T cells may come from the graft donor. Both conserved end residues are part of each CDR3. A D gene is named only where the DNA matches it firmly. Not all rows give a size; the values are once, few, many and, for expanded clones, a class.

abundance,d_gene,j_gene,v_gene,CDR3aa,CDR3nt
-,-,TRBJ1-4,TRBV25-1,CAAWGEKLFF,TGTGCCGCGTGGGGTGAAAAACTGTTTTTT
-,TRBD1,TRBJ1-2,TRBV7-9,CASSSKGADGYTF,TGTGCCAGCAGCTCGAAGGGGGCGGATGGCTACACCTTC
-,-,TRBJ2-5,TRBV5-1,CASSPQGIETQYF,TGCGCCAGCAGCCCGCAGGGGATAGAGACCCAGTACTTC
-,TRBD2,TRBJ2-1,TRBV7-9,CASSLRLAGAGNEQFF,TGTGCCAGCAGCTTACGCCTAGCGGGAGCGGGGAATGAGCAGTTCTTC
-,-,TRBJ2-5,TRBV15,CATGPGGKKQETQYF,TGTGCCACCGGGCCTGGCGGGAAAAAACAAGAGACCCAGTACTTC
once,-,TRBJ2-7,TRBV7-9,CASSLVAAEQYF,TGTGCCAGCAGCTTAGTAGCGGCCGAGCAGTACTTC
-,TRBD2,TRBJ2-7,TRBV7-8,CASSPSGSTYEQYF,TGTGCCAGCAGCCCCAGCGGGAGTACGTACGAGCAGTACTTC
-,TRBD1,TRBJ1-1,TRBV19,CASSTRGRRTEAFF,TGTGCCAGTAGTACGAGGGGGCGACGGACTGAAGCTTTCTTT
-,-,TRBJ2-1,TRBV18,CASHTGVAYNEQFF,TGTGCCAGCCACACCGGGGTAGCCTACAATGAGCAGTTCTTC
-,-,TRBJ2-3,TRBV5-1,CASRGQADTQYF,TGCGCCAGCCGCGGACAAGCAGATACGCAGTATTTT
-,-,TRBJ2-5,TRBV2,CASKFQETQYF,TGTGCCAGCAAGTTCCAAGAGACCCAGTACTTC
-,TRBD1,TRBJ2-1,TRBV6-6,CASIMTGGYNEQFF,TGTGCCAGCATTATGACAGGGGGCTACAATGAGCAGTTCTTC
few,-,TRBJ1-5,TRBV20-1,CSARGQPQHF,TGCAGTGCTAGGGGTCAGCCCCAGCATTTT
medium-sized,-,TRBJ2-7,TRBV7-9,CASSSPDHSYEQYF,TGTGCCAGCAGCTCCCCCGACCACTCCTACGAGCAGTACTTC
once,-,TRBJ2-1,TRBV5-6,CASSFELEPYNEQFF,TGTGCCAGCAGCTTTGAATTGGAACCTTACAATGAGCAGTTCTTC
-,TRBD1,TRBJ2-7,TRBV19,CASSLGDRAYEQYF,TGTGCCAGCAGCTTAGGGGACAGGGCCTACGAGCAGTACTTC
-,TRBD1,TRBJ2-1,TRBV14,CASSQGYGDRPYNEQFF,TGTGCCAGCAGCCAAGGTTATGGGGACAGGCCCTACAATGAGCAGTTCTTC
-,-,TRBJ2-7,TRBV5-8,CASSLWGRSSYEQYF,TGTGCCAGCAGCTTGTGGGGGAGGAGCTCCTACGAGCAGTACTTC
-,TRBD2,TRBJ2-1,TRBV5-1,CASRHSGKGNEQFF,TGCGCCAGCAGACACAGCGGGAAGGGCAATGAGCAGTTCTTC
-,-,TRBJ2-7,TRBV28,CASSPKGLSQYF,TGTGCCAGCAGTCCCAAGGGACTTTCACAGTACTTC
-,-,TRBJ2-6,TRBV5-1,CASSLGHSGANVLTF,TGCGCCAGCAGCTTGGGCCACTCTGGGGCCAACGTCCTGACTTTC
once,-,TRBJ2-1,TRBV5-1,CASSLDHEQFF,TGCGCCAGCAGCTTGGACCATGAGCAGTTCTTC
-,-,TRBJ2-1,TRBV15,CATSRGPPGGGINEQFF,TGTGCCACCAGCAGAGGTCCCCCTGGTGGGGGGATCAATGAGCAGTTCTTC